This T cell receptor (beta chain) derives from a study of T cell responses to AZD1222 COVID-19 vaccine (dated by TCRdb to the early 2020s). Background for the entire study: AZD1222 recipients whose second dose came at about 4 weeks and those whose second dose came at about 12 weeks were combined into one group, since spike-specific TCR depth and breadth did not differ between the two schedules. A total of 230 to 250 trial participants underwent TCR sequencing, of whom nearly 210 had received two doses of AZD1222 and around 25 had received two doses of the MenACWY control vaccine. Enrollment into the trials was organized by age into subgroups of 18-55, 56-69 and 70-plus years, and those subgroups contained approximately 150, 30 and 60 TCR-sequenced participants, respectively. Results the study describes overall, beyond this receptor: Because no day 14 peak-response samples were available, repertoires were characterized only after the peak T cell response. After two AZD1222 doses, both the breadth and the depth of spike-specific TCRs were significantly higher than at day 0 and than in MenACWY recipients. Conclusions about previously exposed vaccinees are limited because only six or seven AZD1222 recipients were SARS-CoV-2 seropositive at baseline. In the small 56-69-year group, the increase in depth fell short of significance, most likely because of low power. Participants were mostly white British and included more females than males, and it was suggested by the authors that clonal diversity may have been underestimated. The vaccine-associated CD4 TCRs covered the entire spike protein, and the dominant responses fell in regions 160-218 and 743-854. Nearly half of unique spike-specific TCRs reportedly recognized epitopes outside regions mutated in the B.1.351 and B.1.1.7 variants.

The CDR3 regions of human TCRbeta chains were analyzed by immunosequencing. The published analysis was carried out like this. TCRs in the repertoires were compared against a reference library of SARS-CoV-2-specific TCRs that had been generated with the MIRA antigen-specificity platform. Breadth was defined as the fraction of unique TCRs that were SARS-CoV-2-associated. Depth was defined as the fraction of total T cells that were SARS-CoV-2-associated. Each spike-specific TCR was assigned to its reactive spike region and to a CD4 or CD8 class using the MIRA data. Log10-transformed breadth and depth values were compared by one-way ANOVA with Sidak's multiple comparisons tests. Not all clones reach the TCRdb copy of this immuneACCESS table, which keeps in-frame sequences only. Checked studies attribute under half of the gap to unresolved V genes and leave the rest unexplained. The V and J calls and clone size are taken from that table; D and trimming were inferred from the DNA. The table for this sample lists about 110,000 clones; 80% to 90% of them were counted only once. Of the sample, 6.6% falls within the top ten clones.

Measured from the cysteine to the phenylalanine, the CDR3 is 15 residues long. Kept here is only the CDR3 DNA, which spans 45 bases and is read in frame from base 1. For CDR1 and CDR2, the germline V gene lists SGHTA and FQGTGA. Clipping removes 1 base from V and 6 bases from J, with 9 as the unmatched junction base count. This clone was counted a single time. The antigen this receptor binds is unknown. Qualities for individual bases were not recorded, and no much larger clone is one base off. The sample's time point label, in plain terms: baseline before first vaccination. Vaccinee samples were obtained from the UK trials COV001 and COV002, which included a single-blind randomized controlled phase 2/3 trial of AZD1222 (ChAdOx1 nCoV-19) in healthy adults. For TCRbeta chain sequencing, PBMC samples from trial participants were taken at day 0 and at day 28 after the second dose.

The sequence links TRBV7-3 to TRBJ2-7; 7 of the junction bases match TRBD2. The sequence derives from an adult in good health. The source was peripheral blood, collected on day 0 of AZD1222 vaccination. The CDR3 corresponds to CASSLNPAGSPEQYF. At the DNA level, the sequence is TGTGCCAGCAGCTTAAACCCAGCGGGATCCCCCGAGCAGTACTTC.